This T cell receptor beta chain was captured in a study of CD8 T cells in ankylosing spondylitis. General study results and limits: It appeared that ankylosing spondylitis blood was characterized by a TCR beta motif of fewer than 10 highly homologous variants.

Via MiXCR, TCRdb re-called the 5' RACE reads, giving one row per CDR3 protein. The sample holds 100,000 to 150,000 distinct CDR3 sequences; around 9.7% are singletons and the top ten take approximately 3.4%. The CDR3 is made up of 14 amino acids. Per germline, CDR1 DFQATT and CDR2 SNEGSKA (reference sequence). V trimming: 7 bases; J trimming: 7 bases; junction bases outside the gene matches: 12. This clonotype has ten or more counts. Its target is not known. This sequence originates from a male donor with ankylosing spondylitis or in good health (not recorded which). The genes are TRBV20-1 and TRBJ2-2; 7 bases are a match to TRBD2. Source material: blood, either unsorted or a sorted T cell fraction (not recorded which). CDR3 amino acids: CSVGGDPAGGELFF. CDR3 DNA sequence: TGCAGTGTTGGGGGGGACCCGGCCGGCGGGGAGCTGTTTTTT.